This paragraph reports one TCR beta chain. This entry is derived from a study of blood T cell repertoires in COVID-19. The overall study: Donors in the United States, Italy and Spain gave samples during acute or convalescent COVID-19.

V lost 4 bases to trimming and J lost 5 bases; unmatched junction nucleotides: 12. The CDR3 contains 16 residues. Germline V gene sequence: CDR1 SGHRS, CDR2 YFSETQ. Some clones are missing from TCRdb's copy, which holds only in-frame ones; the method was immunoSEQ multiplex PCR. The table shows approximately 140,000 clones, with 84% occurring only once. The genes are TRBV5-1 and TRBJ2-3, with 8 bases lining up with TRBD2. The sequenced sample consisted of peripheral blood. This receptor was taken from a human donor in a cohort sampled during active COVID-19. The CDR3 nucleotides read TGCGCCAGCAGCCGGGGGGCGCGGGGGGACGTAGATACGCAGTATTTT. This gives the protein CASSRGARGDVDTQYF.